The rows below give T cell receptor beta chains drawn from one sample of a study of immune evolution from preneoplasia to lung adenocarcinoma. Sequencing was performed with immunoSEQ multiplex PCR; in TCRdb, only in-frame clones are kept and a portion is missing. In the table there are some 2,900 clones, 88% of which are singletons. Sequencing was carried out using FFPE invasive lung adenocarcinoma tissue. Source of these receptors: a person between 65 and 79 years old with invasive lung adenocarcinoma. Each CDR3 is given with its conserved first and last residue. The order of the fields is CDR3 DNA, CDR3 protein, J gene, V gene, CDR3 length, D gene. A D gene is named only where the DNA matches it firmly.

CDR3 DNA: TGTGCCAGCAGCCAAGATCTACAGGGGGATCAGCCCCAGCATTTT
CDR3 protein: CASSQDLQGDQPQHF
J gene: TRBJ1-5
V gene: TRBV4-2
CDR3 length: 15
D gene: TRBD1

CDR3 DNA: TGTGCCAGCAGCTTAGCGGGGTCATCCTCTGGGGCCAACGTCCTGACTTTC
CDR3 protein: CASSLAGSSSGANVLTF
J gene: TRBJ2-6
V gene: TRBV7-2
CDR3 length: 17
D gene: NA

CDR3 DNA: TGCAGCGTTGAGGGGTTGGCGGGACTAGCGGGAGGAAGTCAAGAGACCCAGTACTTC
CDR3 protein: CSVEGLAGLAGGSQETQYF
J gene: TRBJ2-5
V gene: TRBV29-1
CDR3 length: 19
D gene: TRBD2

CDR3 DNA: TGCGCCAGCAGTGAGTCGCCGGGAGGGCGTCGCGGCACCGGGGAGCTGTTTTTT
CDR3 protein: CASSESPGGRRGTGELFF
J gene: TRBJ2-2
V gene: TRBV10-1
CDR3 length: 18
D gene: TRBD2

CDR3 DNA: TGTGCCAGCAGCCACCGGGGGAAGCGCCCCAACTATGGCTACACCTTC
CDR3 protein: CASSHRGKRPNYGYTF
J gene: TRBJ1-2
V gene: TRBV21-1
CDR3 length: 16
D gene: NA

CDR3 DNA: TGTGCCAGCAGCCAAGCAGGGGCCGGACACAATGAGCAGTTCTTC
CDR3 protein: CASSQAGAGHNEQFF
J gene: TRBJ2-1
V gene: TRBV14
CDR3 length: 15
D gene: NA

CDR3 DNA: TGTGCCAGCAGCAGCTACAGGGATGGAAACACCATATATTTT
CDR3 protein: CASSSYRDGNTIYF
J gene: TRBJ1-3
V gene: TRBV7-2
CDR3 length: 14
D gene: NA

CDR3 DNA: TGTGCCAGCAGCCGAGTGGGGAGCTCCTACGAGCAGTACTTC
CDR3 protein: CASSRVGSSYEQYF
J gene: TRBJ2-7
V gene: TRBV7-9
CDR3 length: 14
D gene: NA

CDR3 DNA: TGTGCCAGCAGTGAAGCTGACGGATACTCCTACGAGCAGTACTTC
CDR3 protein: CASSEADGYSYEQYF
J gene: TRBJ2-7
V gene: TRBV6-1
CDR3 length: 15
D gene: NA

CDR3 DNA: TGTGCCAGCAGTTTACGGAGGGGGCCCTACGAGCAGTACTTC
CDR3 protein: CASSLRRGPYEQYF
J gene: TRBJ2-7
V gene: TRBV27
CDR3 length: 14
D gene: NA

CDR3 DNA: TGTGCCAGCAGCGCGCAGACAGACTATTCTAATGAAAAACTGTTTTTT
CDR3 protein: CASSAQTDYSNEKLFF
J gene: TRBJ1-4
V gene: TRBV7-2
CDR3 length: 16
D gene: NA

CDR3 DNA: TGTGCCACAGAGTCGGGACTAGCGGGAGCCAAGACCCAGTACTTC
CDR3 protein: CATESGLAGAKTQYF
J gene: TRBJ2-5
V gene: TRBV6-1
CDR3 length: 15
D gene: TRBD2

CDR3 DNA: TGTGCCAGCAGTGACGGGGGACTTCTCACAGATACGCAGTATTTT
CDR3 protein: CASSDGGLLTDTQYF
J gene: TRBJ2-3
V gene: TRBV6-4
CDR3 length: 15
D gene: NA

CDR3 DNA: TGTGCCAGCAGCCAGACTAGCGGGATAGATACGCAGTATTTT
CDR3 protein: CASSQTSGIDTQYF
J gene: TRBJ2-3
V gene: TRBV13
CDR3 length: 14
D gene: TRBD2

CDR3 DNA: NA
CDR3 protein: CASSSSGQGFSVEQYF
J gene: TRBJ2-7
V gene: TRBV28
CDR3 length: 16
D gene: NA

CDR3 DNA: TGTGCCAGCAGCGGACTTCTATTGAACACCATATATTTT
CDR3 protein: CASSGLLLNTIYF
J gene: TRBJ1-3
V gene: TRBV6-1
CDR3 length: 13
D gene: NA

CDR3 DNA: TGTGCCAGCAGTTTACGAGAAACCTACAATGAGCAGTTCTTC
CDR3 protein: CASSLRETYNEQFF
J gene: TRBJ2-1
V gene: TRBV28
CDR3 length: 14
D gene: NA

CDR3 DNA: TGCGCCAGCAGCTTGGGGGCGGGCGTCTATGGCTACACCTTC
CDR3 protein: CASSLGAGVYGYTF
J gene: TRBJ1-2
V gene: TRBV5-1
CDR3 length: 14
D gene: NA

CDR3 DNA: TGCGCCAGCAGCCCCGCCGACGGAAGCTCCTACAATGAGCAGTTCTTC
CDR3 protein: CASSPADGSSYNEQFF
J gene: TRBJ2-1
V gene: TRBV4-3
CDR3 length: 16
D gene: NA

CDR3 DNA: TGCAGTGCATTAGTCCTCTACGAGCAGTACTTC
CDR3 protein: CSALVLYEQYF
J gene: TRBJ2-7
V gene: TRBV20-1
CDR3 length: 11
D gene: NA

CDR3 DNA: TGTGCCAGCAGGGGGGGCGGACAGGGGGTAAGCTACACCTTC
CDR3 protein: CASRGGGQGVSYTF
J gene: TRBJ1-2
V gene: TRBV28
CDR3 length: 14
D gene: TRBD1

CDR3 DNA: TGTGCCAGCTCAGCCACGGTTCGACTAGCGGGATCGGAGACCCAGTACTTC
CDR3 protein: CASSATVRLAGSETQYF
J gene: TRBJ2-5
V gene: TRBV18
CDR3 length: 17
D gene: TRBD2